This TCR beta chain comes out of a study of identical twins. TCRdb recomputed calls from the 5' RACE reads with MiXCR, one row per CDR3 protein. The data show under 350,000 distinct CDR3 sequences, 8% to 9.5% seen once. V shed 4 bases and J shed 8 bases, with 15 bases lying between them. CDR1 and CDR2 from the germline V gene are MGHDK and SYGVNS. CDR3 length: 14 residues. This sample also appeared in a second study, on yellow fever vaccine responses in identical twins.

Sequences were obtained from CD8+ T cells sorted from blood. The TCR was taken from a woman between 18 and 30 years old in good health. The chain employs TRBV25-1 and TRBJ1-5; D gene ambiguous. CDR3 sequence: CASSGIPGLEPQHF. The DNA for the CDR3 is TGTGCCAGCAGTGGCATCCCGGGGTTGGAGCCCCAGCATTTT.